The 25 T cell receptor beta chains given below trace back to one sample, sequenced in a study of cytomegalovirus exposure and HLA in healthy donors. 13 Jbeta primers and 60 Vbeta primers were used for the PCR. Only in-frame clones appear in the TCRdb table, and some are missing; sequencing was by immunoSEQ multiplex PCR. The table shows 130,000 or so clones, with more than 60% occurring only once. The sequenced sample was PBMCs. These TCRs come from a woman aged 40 to 50 in good health and CMV-seropositive.

The chain couples TRBV11-3 to TRBJ2-1; 8 bases map to TRBD2. V dropped 1 base and J dropped 4; count of bases not matched to a gene: 3. This CDR3 region has 15 residues. Germline lookup yields CDR1 SGHNT and CDR2 YENEEA. The CDR3 DNA is TGTGCCAGCAGCTTAGCGGGGGGGGCTTACAATGAGCAGTTCTTC. It is translated as CASSLAGGAYNEQFF.

The rearrangement links TRBV25-1 to TRBJ2-1; 10 nucleotides agree with TRBD1. The junction had 14 bases not matched to a gene; V was cut back by 6 bases and J by 9 bases. This CDR3 region has 16 residues. Germline V gene data show CDR1 as MGHDK and CDR2 as SYGVNS. The DNA for the CDR3 is TGTGCCAGCAGAAGATGGACAGGGGGGGAACTTGGTGAGCAGTTCTTC. Amino acids: CASRRWTGGELGEQFF.

The V gene is TRBV5-1, the J gene TRBJ1-2; D is unclear. In germline, CDR1 is SGHRS, CDR2 YFSETQ. Trimming stripped 0 bases from V and 1 base from J, with 13 bases between. The CDR3 extends over 16 amino acids. The CDR3, as DNA: TGCGCCAGCAGCTTGGCCGCTGACAAATTTAACTATGGCTACACCTTC. As protein: CASSLAADKFNYGYTF.

The rearrangement joins TRBV27 to TRBJ2-3; TRBD2 matches at 8 bases. The germline gives CDR1 MNHEY, CDR2 SMNVEV (reference sequence). The CDR3 spans 16 residues. With V trimmed by 0 bases and J by 2 bases, 4 bases remained unmatched. The CDR3 DNA sequence: TGTGCCAGCAGTTTATCGGGGACTAGATCCACAGATACGCAGTATTTT. This gives the protein CASSLSGTRSTDTQYF.

V is TRBV4-1 and J is TRBJ2-5; 11 bases are shared with TRBD2. Germline lookup yields CDR1 MGHRA and CDR2 YSYEKL. This CDR3 is built from 17 residues. The junction had 8 bases not matched to a gene; V was cut back by 0 bases and J by 5 bases. CDR3 sequence: CASSQDSRLAGRETQYF. In DNA form, the CDR3 reads TGCGCCAGCAGCCAAGATTCCCGACTAGCGGGACGGGAGACCCAGTACTTC.

The chain recombines TRBV7-8 with TRBJ2-3, with 9 bases that match TRBD2. Germline V gives CDR1 SGHVS, CDR2 FQNEAQ. This CDR3 contains 18 residues. V shed 1 base and J 7 bases; nucleotides not matched to a gene: 15. DNA for the CDR3: TGTGCCAGCAGCTTAGTGGGGGGTTCCAGCGCGGGAGGGAATACGCAGTATTTT. Translating it yields CASSLVGGSSAGGNTQYF.

The V gene is TRBV28, the J gene TRBJ2-7; 9 bases are shared with TRBD1. The J segment lost 1 base and the V segment lost 6 bases, leaving 10 bases of the junction unmatched. CDR1 is MDHEN, CDR2 SYDVKM, per germline. The CDR3 has 16 amino acids. This CDR3 reads CASSSPGQGLSYEQYF. CDR3 nucleotides: TGTGCCAGCAGCTCACCGGGACAGGGCCTTTCCTACGAGCAGTACTTC.

The chain carries TRBV7-9 and TRBJ1-2; 10 bases are shared with TRBD1. This CDR3 spans 14 amino acids. CDR1 and CDR2 (germline): SEHNR, FQNEAQ (reference sequence). The junction had 1 base not matched to a gene; V was cut back by 0 bases and J by 6 bases. The CDR3: CASSLADRGNGYTF. The CDR3 coding sequence is TGTGCCAGCAGCTTAGCGGACAGGGGGAATGGCTACACCTTC. The full variable domain, rest sourced from reference TRBV7-9 and TRBJ1-2, is DTGVSQNPRHKITKRGQNVTFRCDPISEHNRLYWYRQTLGQGPEFLTYFQNEAQLEKSRLLSDRFSAERPKGSFSTLEIQRTEQGDSAMYLCASSLADRGNGYTFGSGTRLTVV.

This clone was recorded once. The genes are TRBV6-5 and TRBJ2-1; 10 bases are shared with TRBD2. In germline, CDR1 is MNHEY, CDR2 SVGAGI. There are 15 residues in the CDR3. V trimming: 5 bases; J trimming: 3 bases; junction bases outside the gene matches: 4. The CDR3: CASSPTSGHYNEQFF. DNA for the CDR3: TGTGCCAGCAGTCCGACTAGCGGGCACTACAATGAGCAGTTCTTC.

The chain is built from TRBV11-3 and TRBJ2-1; 7 bases are shared with TRBD2. CDR3 length: 12 residues. The J segment lost 10 bases and the V segment lost 5 bases, leaving 5 bases of the junction unmatched. Per the germline V gene, CDR1 is SGHNT and CDR2 is YENEEA. CDR3 nucleotide sequence: TGTGCCAGCAGCCTGCGAGCGGGGGAGCAGTTCTTC. This translates into CASSLRAGEQFF.

This clone was seen only a few times. This rearrangement joins TRBV30 to TRBJ2-4, with 8 bases lining up with TRBD1. The CDR3 is 15 amino acids. The ends lost 2 bases at V and 4 bases at J; junction bases unmatched: 7. The germline gives CDR1 GTSNPN, CDR2 SVGIG (reference sequence). The chain's CDR3 is CAWSTNTGGKNIQYF. In DNA, the CDR3 is TGTGCCTGGAGTACAAATACAGGGGGAAAAAACATTCAGTACTTC.

The DNA of the CDR3 is TGTGCCAGCAGCTTCCGGACAGGGGACACAGAGACCCAGTACTTC. This translates into CASSFRTGDTETQYF. J is TRBJ2-5 and V is TRBV7-9; the match to TRBD1 covers 9 bases. The junction had 6 bases not matched to a gene; V was cut back by 3 bases and J by 4 bases. The CDR3 totals 15 residues. CDR1 is SEHNR, CDR2 FQNEAQ, per germline (reference sequence).

V is TRBV6-5 and J is TRBJ1-3; D is unresolved. From germline, CDR1 is MNHEY and CDR2 SVGAGI. This CDR3 region has 15 residues. V gave up 4 bases and J gave up 0 bases, with 10 bases separating them. CDR3 residues: CASSLGRNSGNTIYF. The CDR3 nucleotides are TGTGCCAGCAGTTTGGGCAGAAACTCTGGAAACACCATATATTTT.

The chain uses TRBV6-4 and TRBJ2-1; 11 bases map to TRBD2. With V trimmed by 2 bases and J by 5 bases, 2 bases remained unmatched. This CDR3 has 15 amino acids. From germline, CDR1 is MRHNA and CDR2 SNTAGT. CDR3 sequence: CASSDGTSGNNEQFF. The CDR3 DNA follows: TGTGCCAGCAGTGACGGGACTAGCGGAAACAATGAGCAGTTCTTC.

The chain links TRBV28 to TRBJ1-1; 7 nucleotides align to TRBD1. Germline V lookup: CDR1 MDHEN, CDR2 SYDVKM. This CDR3 region has 12 residues. Trimming at V came to 6 bases and at J to 7 bases, leaving 5 bases not matched to a gene. The CDR3 loop reads CASSPGQREAFF. The CDR3, as DNA: TGTGCCAGCAGCCCGGGACAGCGTGAAGCTTTCTTT.

The gene calls are TRBV11-2 and TRBJ1-1; D is unclear. Looked up from germline, CDR1 is SGHAT and CDR2 is FQNNGV. The CDR3 sequence is 12 residues long. Trimming left V 7 bases short and J 5 bases short, with 11 bases between. The CDR3 sequence: CASTRGVTEAFF. CDR3 sequence (DNA): TGTGCCAGCACACGGGGTGTGACTGAAGCTTTCTTT.

This rearrangement joins TRBV30 to TRBJ2-7; D ambiguous. Trimming pared 0 bases from V and 3 bases from J, leaving 18 bases between. Germline assignment: CDR1 GTSNPN and CDR2 SVGIG (reference sequence). The CDR3 sequence is 16 residues long. The CDR3 nucleotides read TGTGCCTGGAGTGTACTCCGACGCGTCAGGCACTACGAGCAGTACTTC. This encodes CAWSVLRRVRHYEQYF. Looking up the rest from reference TRBV30 and TRBJ2-7 gives the full variable domain: SQTIHQWPATLVQPVGSPLSLECTVEGTSNPNLYWYRQAAGRGLQLLFYSVGIGQISSEVPQNLSASRPQDRQFILSSKKLLLSDSGFYLCAWSVLRRVRHYEQYFGPGTRLTVT.

V usage is TRBV6-1 and J usage is TRBJ2-1; TRBD2 is a possible D gene (6 bases). The CDR3 length is 13 residues. Trimming shortened V by 8 bases and J by 8 bases, and 16 bases separated the two germline ends. From germline, CDR1 is MNHNS and CDR2 SASEGT. The CDR3 is CASDPSTGDEQFF. The CDR3 DNA is TGTGCCAGCGACCCCTCGACGGGGGATGAGCAGTTCTTC.

Details on this clone: Sequence at one end of the junction differs from germline and may be a read error. J is TRBJ2-1 and V is TRBV7-9; 7 bases agree with TRBD1. The CDR3 runs 12 residues. Germline CDR1 SEHNR, CDR2 FQNEAQ (reference sequence). DNA for the CDR3: TGTTCCAGCAGCCCCCGGGACAGTGAGCAGTTCTTC. Translation: CSSSPRDSEQFF.

The chain combines TRBV23-1 with TRBJ1-1; D is uncertain. Being an ORF, TRBV23-1 has a function that is uncertain. V lost 8 bases, J lost 7 bases, and 11 bases lay in between. The CDR3 contains 11 residues. This CDR3 reads CASPWTFEAFF. In nucleotides, the CDR3 is TGCGCCAGCCCCTGGACTTTTGAAGCTTTCTTT.

The chain recombines TRBV5-4 with TRBJ2-3; 8 bases agree with TRBD2. The CDR3 is made up of 17 amino acids. CDR1 and CDR2 (germline): SGHNT, YYREEE (reference sequence). V dropped 3 bases and J dropped 6; count of bases not matched to a gene: 15. CDR3 bases: TGTGCCAGCAGCTCGGAACCGGGACTAGTGTCGGCCGATACGCAGTATTTT. It codes for CASSSEPGLVSADTQYF.

CDR3 sequence reads: CASTRTGEDEKLFF. DNA for the CDR3: TGTGCCAGCACCCGGACAGGGGAGGATGAAAAACTGTTTTTT. This chain links TRBV7-9 with TRBJ1-4; 9 nucleotides align to TRBD1. V shed 7 bases and J 6 bases; nucleotides not matched to a gene: 6. This CDR3 has 14 residues. Germline values: CDR1 SEHNR, CDR2 FQNEAQ (reference sequence). Supplemented by reference TRBV7-9 and TRBJ1-4, the full variable domain reads DTGVSQNPRHKITKRGQNVTFRCDPISEHNRLYWYRQTLGQGPEFLTYFQNEAQLEKSRLLSDRFSAERPKGSFSTLEIQRTEQGDSAMYLCASTRTGEDEKLFFGSGTQLSVL.

V and J are TRBV4-1 and TRBJ2-7; D might be TRBD2 (5 bases). CDR3 length: 11 residues. CDR1 is MGHRA and CDR2 is YSYEKL in the germline V gene. Deletions cut 1 base from V and 7 bases from J, with 5 bases between. The DNA for the CDR3 is TGCGCCAGCAGCCAAGCGGGGGAGCAGTACTTC. This codes for CASSQAGEQYF.

V is TRBV5-1 and J is TRBJ2-5; D possibly corresponds to TRBD2 (5 bases). The assigned J gene may be wrong: the sequence end matches TRBJ2-7 better. This CDR3 comprises 15 residues. CDR1 is SGHRS and CDR2 is YFSETQ in the germline V gene. Here the CDR3 DNA reads TGCGCCAGCAGCGGCCTAGAGGACGGACTCTACGAGCAGTACTTC. As protein: CASSGLEDGLYEQYF.

This rearrangement joins TRBV5-1 to TRBJ2-1, with 9 bases matching TRBD2. V gave up 4 bases and J gave up 8 bases; unmatched junction bases: 10. Germline CDR1 and CDR2: SGHRS and YFSETQ. The CDR3 covers 15 residues. The CDR3 loop is CASSLGGLADDEQFF. As DNA, the CDR3 is TGCGCCAGCAGCCTAGGGGGACTAGCTGACGATGAGCAGTTCTTC.